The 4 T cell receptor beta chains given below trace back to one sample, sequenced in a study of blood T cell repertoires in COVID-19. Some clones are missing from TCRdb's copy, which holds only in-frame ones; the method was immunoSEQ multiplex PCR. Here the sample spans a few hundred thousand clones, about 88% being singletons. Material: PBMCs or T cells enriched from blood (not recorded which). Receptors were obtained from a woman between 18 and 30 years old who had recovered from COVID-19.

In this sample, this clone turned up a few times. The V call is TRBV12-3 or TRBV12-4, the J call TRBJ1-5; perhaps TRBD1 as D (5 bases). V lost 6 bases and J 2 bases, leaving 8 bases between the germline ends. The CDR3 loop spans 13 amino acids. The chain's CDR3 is CASSTGGNQPQHF. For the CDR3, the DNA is TGTGCCAGCAGCACGGGGGGCAATCAGCCCCAGCATTTT.

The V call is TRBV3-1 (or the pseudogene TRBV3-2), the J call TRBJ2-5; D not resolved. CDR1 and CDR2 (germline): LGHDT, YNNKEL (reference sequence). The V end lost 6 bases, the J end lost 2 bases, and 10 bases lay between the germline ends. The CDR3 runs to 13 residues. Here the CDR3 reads CASSPGLQETQYF. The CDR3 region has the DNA TGTGCCAGCAGTCCAGGATTACAAGAGACCCAGTACTTC.

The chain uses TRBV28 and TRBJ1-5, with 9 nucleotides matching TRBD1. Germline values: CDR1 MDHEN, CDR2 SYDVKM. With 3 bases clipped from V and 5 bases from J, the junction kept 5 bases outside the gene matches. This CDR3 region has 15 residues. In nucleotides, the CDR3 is TGTGCCAGCAGTTTCGACAGGGGGGGATATCAGCCCCAGCATTTT. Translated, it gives CASSFDRGGYQPQHF.

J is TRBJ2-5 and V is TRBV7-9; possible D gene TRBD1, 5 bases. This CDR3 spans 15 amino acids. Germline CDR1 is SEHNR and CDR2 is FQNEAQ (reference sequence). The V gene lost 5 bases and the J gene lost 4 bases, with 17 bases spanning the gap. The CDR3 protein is CASSPGFQAGETQYF. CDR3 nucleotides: TGTGCCAGCAGCCCAGGGTTCCAGGCCGGAGAGACCCAGTACTTC. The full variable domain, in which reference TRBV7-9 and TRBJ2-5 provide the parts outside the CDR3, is DTGVSQNPRHKITKRGQNVTFRCDPISEHNRLYWYRQTLGQGPEFLTYFQNEAQLEKSRLLSDRFSAERPKGSFSTLEIQRTEQGDSAMYLCASSPGFQAGETQYFGPGTRLLVL.